Presented here are 21 T cell receptor beta chains from one specimen sequenced in a study of cytomegalovirus exposure and HLA in healthy donors. Primers included in the PCR were 60 Vbeta and 13 Jbeta primers. Using immunoSEQ multiplex PCR, the repertoire was profiled, and TCRdb retains in-frame clones only, with some absent. The table shows approximately 120,000 clones, with around 80% occurring only once. The specimen sequenced was PBMCs. The receptors were gathered from a young man in good health and CMV-seropositive.

The V gene is TRBV5-1, the J gene TRBJ2-7, with 9 bases matching TRBD2. V lost 0 bases to trimming and J lost 2 bases; unmatched junction nucleotides: 3. Germline V gene sequence: CDR1 SGHRS, CDR2 YFSETQ. The CDR3 totals 15 residues. Written as DNA, the CDR3 is TGCGCCAGCAGCTTGGAAGCGGGAGGACCCTACGAGCAGTACTTC. It is translated as CASSLEAGGPYEQYF.

The V call is TRBV18, the J call TRBJ1-2; 9 nucleotides match TRBD1. The V segment lost 4 bases and the J segment 5 bases; nucleotides outside the gene matches: 5. The CDR3 is 14 residues long. From germline, CDR1 is KGHSH and CDR2 LQKENI. Here the CDR3 reads CASSLGTGTYGYTF. The CDR3 region has the DNA TGTGCCAGCTCACTGGGGACAGGGACATATGGCTACACCTTC.

The J gene is TRBJ1-2, the V gene TRBV11-2, with 7 bases that match TRBD1. The length of the CDR3 is 15 residues. Trimming took 4 bases from V and 9 from J; bases not matched to a gene: 14. Germline V CDR1 and CDR2: SGHAT, FQNNGV. CDR3 nucleotides: TGTGCCAGCAGCTCCTCGACAGGGTCCATGCGCAGCTACACCTTC. It specifies CASSSSTGSMRSYTF.

This clone turned up a few times. The chain combines TRBV27 with TRBJ1-5; 8 bases fit TRBD1. The trim removed 8 bases at V and 9 bases at J, leaving 9 bases unmatched. Germline CDR1 MNHEY, CDR2 SMNVEV (reference sequence). The CDR3 extends over 13 amino acids. The CDR3 nucleotides are TGTGCCAGCGCAGGACAGGGAACATCGCCCCAGCATTTT. This sequence encodes CASAGQGTSPQHF.

The rearrangement joins TRBV18 to TRBJ1-1, with TRBD1 matching 7 bases. CDR1 is KGHSH, CDR2 LQKENI, per germline. V gave up 2 bases and J gave up 2 bases; unmatched junction bases: 11. The CDR3 totals 17 residues. The CDR3 protein is CASSPGGGTARNTEAFF. CDR3 nucleotide sequence: TGTGCCAGCTCACCAGGGGGCGGGACAGCCCGAAACACTGAAGCTTTCTTT.

The rearrangement links TRBV4-1 to TRBJ2-7; possible D gene TRBD2, 6 bases. The CDR3 contains 15 residues. Looked up from germline, CDR1 is MGHRA and CDR2 is YSYEKL. V was pared by 1 base and J by 0 bases, with 10 bases between. CDR3 amino acids: CASSQVSGSSYEQYF. CDR3 bases: TGCGCCAGCAGCCAAGTTAGCGGAAGCTCCTACGAGCAGTACTTC.

This chain uses TRBV7-2 with TRBJ2-7; the match to TRBD2 covers 9 bases. The CDR3 sequence is 16 residues long. Losses at the gene ends were 5 bases for V and 4 bases for J; bases not matched to a gene: 12. The germline V gene encodes CDR1 SGHTA and CDR2 FQGNSA. This chain's CDR3 is CASSLLSGSSRYEQYF. The CDR3 DNA reads TGTGCCAGCAGCCTCCTTAGCGGGAGTTCACGGTACGAGCAGTACTTC.

The chain recombines TRBV5-1 with TRBJ2-1; 11 bases align to TRBD1. Germline-derived CDR1 and CDR2 are SGHRS and YFSETQ. This CDR3 spans 16 amino acids. The V segment lost 3 bases and the J segment 6 bases; nucleotides outside the gene matches: 8. Here the CDR3 DNA reads TGCGCCAGCAGCTCGGGGCCGGGACAGGGGGTCAATGAGCAGTTCTTC. Protein: CASSSGPGQGVNEQFF.

The V and J genes are TRBV6-1 and TRBJ1-2; 8 bases align to TRBD1. CDR3 size: 15 residues. Germline-derived CDR1 and CDR2 are MNHNS and SASEGT. The V segment lost 5 bases and the J segment 4 bases; nucleotides outside the gene matches: 9. The CDR3 is CASSPGTGTGYGYTF. CDR3 in DNA: TGTGCCAGCAGTCCGGGAACCGGGACAGGCTATGGCTACACCTTC.

The J gene is TRBJ2-1, the V gene TRBV11-2, with 12 bases identical to TRBD2. V shed 5 bases and J 6 bases; nucleotides not matched to a gene: 5. This CDR3 is built from 15 residues. Germline CDR1 SGHAT, CDR2 FQNNGV. In DNA, the CDR3 is TGTGCCAGCAGCGCAGGACTAGCGGGACCCAATGAGCAGTTCTTC. Residues: CASSAGLAGPNEQFF.

The V call is TRBV7-2, the J call TRBJ2-7; 10 bases align to TRBD2. J lost 4 bases, V lost 0 bases, and 3 bases had no gene match. Germline V gives CDR1 SGHTA, CDR2 FQGNSA. The CDR3 runs 15 residues. The CDR3 loop reads CASSLAGTSEYEQYF. In DNA, the CDR3 is TGTGCCAGCAGCTTAGCCGGGACTAGCGAATACGAGCAGTACTTC.

The V and J genes are TRBV28 and TRBJ2-1; TRBD2 matches 11 bases. The CDR3 totals 14 residues. Looked up from germline, CDR1 is MDHEN and CDR2 is SYDVKM. After removal of 9 bases from V and 9 bases from J, the junction contained 10 bases not matched to a gene. As DNA, the CDR3 is TGTGCCAGTGTGACTAGCGGGACGACTTTTGAGCAGTTCTTC. Its protein product is CASVTSGTTFEQFF.

This chain links TRBV6-5 with TRBJ2-5; 8 bases agree with TRBD1. This CDR3 contains 13 residues. CDR1 and CDR2 (germline): MNHEY, SVGAGI. V dropped 2 bases and J dropped 5; count of bases not matched to a gene: 1. CDR3 bases: TGTGCCAGCAGTTACGGACAGGGTGAGACCCAGTACTTC. Translation: CASSYGQGETQYF.

The rearrangement uses TRBV10-2 and TRBJ1-2; 7 nucleotides match TRBD1. J gave up 5 bases and V 8 bases, and 8 bases lay outside the gene matches. Germline CDR1 and CDR2: WSHSY and SAAADI. This CDR3 has 13 residues. CDR3 DNA: TGCGCCAGCCTCGACAGGGAACGGTATGGCTACACCTTC. Translation: CASLDRERYGYTF.

The chain is built from TRBV7-3 and TRBJ2-1; D is unclear. Germline values: CDR1 SGHTA, CDR2 FQGTGA. The CDR3 runs 13 residues. V gave up 2 bases and J gave up 4 bases, with 6 bases separating them. In DNA, the CDR3 is TGTGCCAGCAGCTTAGTAGTATACAATGAGCAGTTCTTC. Translated, it gives CASSLVVYNEQFF.

J is TRBJ2-7 and V is TRBV9; 7 nucleotides match TRBD2. The junction had 8 bases not matched to a gene; V was cut back by 4 bases and J by 4 bases. Germline lookup yields CDR1 SGDLS and CDR2 YYNGEE. CDR3 size: 14 residues. The CDR3 is CASSPHGGSYEQYF. In nucleotides, the CDR3 is TGTGCCAGCAGCCCCCACGGCGGGAGTTACGAGCAGTACTTC.

V and J are TRBV6-1 and TRBJ2-1, with D possibly matching TRBD1 (6 bases). CDR1 and CDR2 from the germline V gene are MNHNS and SASEGT. V was pared by 6 bases and J by 8 bases, with 20 bases between. This CDR3 region has 15 residues. Here the CDR3 reads CASRLQGYTGDEQFF. The CDR3 region has the DNA TGTGCCAGCAGGTTACAGGGATACACCGGGGATGAGCAGTTCTTC.

The J gene is TRBJ2-1, the V gene TRBV7-2; D gene ambiguous. V lost 3 bases, J lost 8 bases, and 11 bases lay in between. The CDR3 is 13 residues long. Germline CDR1 is SGHTA and CDR2 is FQGNSA. CDR3 sequence: CASSFLAAHEQFF. The CDR3 coding sequence is TGTGCCAGCAGCTTTTTGGCGGCCCATGAGCAGTTCTTC.

This clone appeared a few times. The chain uses TRBV6-1 and TRBJ1-2; 9 bases are shared with TRBD1. Germline values: CDR1 MNHNS, CDR2 SASEGT. CDR3 size: 12 residues. V shed 10 bases and J 5 bases; nucleotides not matched to a gene: 5. The CDR3 protein is CATGGTGYGYTF. The DNA of the CDR3 is TGTGCCACCGGCGGGACAGGGTATGGCTACACCTTC.

The CDR3 reads CASQKGLVSDTQYF. The DNA of the CDR3 is TGTGCCAGCCAGAAGGGGTTGGTATCCGATACGCAGTATTTT. The chain recombines TRBV19 with TRBJ2-3; D perhaps matches TRBD1 (5 bases). This CDR3 has 14 amino acids. The V end lost 9 bases, the J end lost 6 bases, and 19 bases lay between the germline ends. CDR1 is LNHDA and CDR2 is SQIVND in the germline V gene (reference sequence).

This clone has only a few counts. The V and J genes are TRBV7-6 and TRBJ2-6, with a possible D match to TRBD1 (5 bases). The V end lost 3 bases, the J end lost 2 bases, and 11 bases lay between the germline ends. Germline CDR1 reads SGHVS; CDR2 reads FNYEAQ. This CDR3 spans 16 amino acids. For the CDR3, the DNA is TGTGCCAGCAGCTTCAGGGTCAGTACTGGGGCCAACGTCCTGACTTTC. Translation: CASSFRVSTGANVLTF.